This TCR beta chain derives from a study of cytomegalovirus exposure and HLA in healthy donors (dated by TCRdb to about 2017). The study in broad terms: In an earlier analysis of under 750 of the donors, approximately 260 Gb of sequence data and just under 120 million unique TCR beta sequences from roughly 200 million T cells were reported. An earlier analysis of 587 of the donors used high-throughput TCR beta sequencing to judge whether each TCR beta V gene segment behaved as functional or pseudogenic. Of the roughly 400 genotyped donors, 81% fell in the genetic ancestry cluster associated with self-reported Caucasian donors. A later genetic analysis took genome-wide SNP genotypes for about three fifths of the roughly 670 donors and used that subset as a discovery cohort. In addition to the first cohort of approximately 670 subjects, a separate validation cohort of approximately 130 different subjects was used. A later analysis re-analyzed previously published TCR beta repertoires from 600 to 850 donors and added high-resolution HLA genotyping to study TCR occurrence patterns. The study aimed to test whether cataloging public T cell receptors could reveal signatures of past pathogen exposure. Among several hundred genotyped donors of the cohort, an average of approximately 200,000 unique TCR beta nucleotide sequences was sequenced per donor, of which about 18% were non-productive. Rather than drawing on any new phenotypic data, the later analysis identified candidate immune exposures from TCR beta sequences and the way those sequences occurred across donors. An early release covering 550 to 700 HLA-typed donors comprised 250 to 350 gigabases of sequencing data and 65 million to 100 million unique TCR sequences. The study used immunosequencing to profile the T cell repertoires of around 600 subjects and linked those repertoires to cytomegalovirus serostatus. Donor age, sex, ethnicity and CMV serostatus were compiled together with the repertoire data. Both class I and class II loci were covered by HLA typing, at four-digit resolution. The number of typed donors differed by locus: roughly 620-630 for A, B, C, DRB1 and DQB1; about 520 for DQA1; over 600 for DPA1; and roughly 450 for DPB1. Every discovery cohort repertoire had been produced on one sequencing platform. To predict cytomegalovirus infection status, the study brought together high-throughput TCR immunosequencing, statistical association of individual TCRs with disease status, and machine learning. A few DR-DQ haplotypes were treated as single units for association and clustering because of strong linkage in the cohort. Here is what the overall study found, with its caveats: A further reported finding was that TCR beta sequences accurately predicted the HLA-A and HLA-B alleles for most subjects in the first cohort. V-gene and J-gene trimming of TCR beta chains was associated with a missense DCLRE1C variant in a later genetic analysis, and the association was replicated in an independent cohort. A few of the identified cytomegalovirus-associated TCR beta chains were confirmed in vitro to be specific for cytomegalovirus antigens. Linkage disequilibrium might explain the correlated functional status among segregating V segments, but an unknown experimental factor could not be ruled out. A later analysis found that TCR association rates varied across HLA loci, with DRB1 alleles showing the most associated TCRs and HLA-C alleles the fewest. According to a later analysis, parvovirus B19, influenza, CMV and Epstein-Barr virus appeared linked to several top co-occurrence clusters. Strong co-occurrence of HLA alleles, especially DR and DQ, made assigning TCR associations to individual alleles difficult. In a later analysis, over 15,000 TCR beta sequences were associated with specific HLA alleles at a false discovery rate of 0.05. A later analysis found that most CMV-associated TCR beta chains appeared HLA-restricted, with HLA associations seemingly driven largely by CMV exposure. A later genetic analysis reported fewer N-insertions in productive TCRs among donors in an Asian-associated ancestry cluster than the roughly 670-donor mean. Some IMGT-functional V segments, including TRBV6-2 and TRBV6-3, could not be told apart with the 87-base-pair reads, so those segments were excluded. In this cohort, only TCR beta chains were sequenced, and detectable features were limited by the absence of alpha or paired-chain data. Most TCR sequences were observed very rarely across donors, whereas some public TCRs were present in many individuals. A group of highly shared sequence variants was considered likely to be a technical artifact of the sequencing pipeline. The authors suggested that the approach could potentially be extended to other disease states and immunological phenotypes. In a later analysis, HLA-associated TCR beta chains showed more clonal expansion and lower generation probabilities than non-associated chains that were equally common. HLA typing was unavailable for some donors at each locus, so association tests used only the typed subset. An earlier analysis of approximately 590 of the donors showed that most TCR beta V segments appeared in productive rearrangements either about 90% or about 30% of the time, which broadly matched IMGT annotations. Because counts were too low, 15 to 20 rarely observed V segments, including chromosome 9 orphons, were left out of the earlier analysis of 500 to 750 of the donors. A total of 150 to 200 TCR beta chains were listed by the study as associated with cytomegalovirus. Roughly uniform sequencing depth across donors was assumed in presence/absence analyses, although this assumption may not hold. For the cohort, immune exposure information was limited to CMV serostatus. Cytomegalovirus status was reported to be diagnosed by the classifier with high specificity and sensitivity in both the original and validation cohorts.

Concerning this clone itself: There is no known antigen for this receptor. Per-nucleotide qualities are absent, and no much larger clonotype sits a single base away.

From cysteine to phenylalanine, the CDR3 is 13 amino acids long. This entry keeps only the CDR3 DNA: 39 bases, framed from base 1. Between the V and J ends, shortened by 3 bases and 6 bases respectively, the junction contains 11 bases. CDR1 is given as SGHTA and CDR2 as FQGNSA, both from the germline V gene. The cohort was made up of roughly 670 healthy bone marrow donors. Cohort members were all nominally healthy when sampled, although unrecorded immune exposures were likely present. The donor was CMV seropositive and was included in the group of 250 to 350 seropositive cohort members. A peripheral blood sample was collected from each donor, and TCR beta sequencing was performed on peripheral blood mononuclear cells. The Qiagen DNeasy Blood Extraction Kit was used to extract genomic DNA from the blood cell samples. The library was generated by the immunoSEQ multiplex PCR assay. The multiplex PCR relied on a mix of 60 forward primers for TCR Vbeta segments and 13 reverse primers for TCR Jbeta segments. Amplification of the CDR3 region of rearranged TCR beta genes was performed with a multiplex PCR assay on genomic DNA. On the Illumina HiSeq System, the amplified TCR beta libraries were sequenced as 87-base-pair reads. The paper's processing steps were these. Across the roughly 600 repertoires, a later analysis counted 80 million or so unique TCR beta chains, about 10 million of which were shared by at least two donors. Raw reads were error-corrected and collapsed into unique sequences by a nearest-neighbor algorithm in which closely related sequences were merged to remove PCR and sequencing errors. To assign V, D and J gene segments, CDR3 sequences were aligned to IMGT reference sequences. Each retained sequence needed at least a six-nucleotide match to both a V gene segment and a J gene segment. Rearrangements were classified as productive when the CDR3 lacked stop codons and remained in frame with V and J, and all other rearrangements were classified as non-productive. CDR3 was defined according to IMGT convention as the region running from the second conserved V-encoded cysteine to the conserved J-encoded phenylalanine. The earlier analysis of 500 to 650 of the donors excluded any sequence lacking an unambiguous match to a single V gene segment. An earlier analysis of a few hundred of the donors called V segments functional above 56.7% productive rearrangements and segregating when the between-donor standard deviation exceeded 5%. A statistical classification framework was developed to diagnose cytomegalovirus status using the catalog of TCR beta chain sequences. In a later analysis, TCR nucleotide sequences were compared against IMGT/GENE-DB human TR gene sequences so that V and J genes could be assigned. The TCRdist pipeline was used in a later analysis to assign CDR3 sequences and most-parsimonious VDJ recombination scenarios. A later analysis defined each TCR beta chain by its CDR3 amino acid sequence plus V-gene family, and excluded reads lacking a unique V-gene family. In a later analysis, 450 to 600 highly shared, low-generation-probability nucleotide sequences were removed to address suspected cross-contamination and a sequencing artifact. In a later analysis, a clonal expansion index for each public chain was calculated from normalized within-repertoire ranks of inferred template counts. A later analysis computed generation probabilities with a VDJ recombination model fitted to out-of-frame rearrangements, and checked the results against IGoR. In a later analysis, hypergeometric tests were used to score TCR-TCR, TCR-HLA and TCR-CMV co-occurrence, with a repertoire-size bias correction applied to TCR pairs. To estimate false discovery rates, a later analysis permuted the HLA or CMV assignments 20 times. In a later analysis, co-occurring TCRs were grouped with DBSCAN, and TCRdist sequence similarity was added when clustering was performed within HLA-allele-positive subsets. For co-occurrence clustering, repertoires with fewer than 30,000 or more than 120,000 public chains were excluded, along with roughly 5 repertoires with anomalous nucleotide sharing. Sourced from immuneACCESS, this table was stored by TCRdb with only in-frame sequences that have V and J called. A share of the clones is absent; for the studies checked, an unresolved V gene accounts for under half, and the remainder has no known explanation. D and trimming come from the DNA, and the V and J calls and clone size come from that table. Within this sample are under 200,000 clones, with just under 80% of them counted one time only. The top ten clones comprise 7% of the sample.

The chain uses TRBV7-2 and TRBJ1-2; matching of 5 bases hints at TRBD1 as the D gene. Sequences were obtained from PBMCs. The receptor's source is a woman aged 40 to 49 in good health and CMV-seropositive. Here the CDR3 is given as CASSFRGGNGYTF. DNA sequence: TGTGCCAGCAGCTTTAGGGGAGGTAATGGCTACACCTTC.